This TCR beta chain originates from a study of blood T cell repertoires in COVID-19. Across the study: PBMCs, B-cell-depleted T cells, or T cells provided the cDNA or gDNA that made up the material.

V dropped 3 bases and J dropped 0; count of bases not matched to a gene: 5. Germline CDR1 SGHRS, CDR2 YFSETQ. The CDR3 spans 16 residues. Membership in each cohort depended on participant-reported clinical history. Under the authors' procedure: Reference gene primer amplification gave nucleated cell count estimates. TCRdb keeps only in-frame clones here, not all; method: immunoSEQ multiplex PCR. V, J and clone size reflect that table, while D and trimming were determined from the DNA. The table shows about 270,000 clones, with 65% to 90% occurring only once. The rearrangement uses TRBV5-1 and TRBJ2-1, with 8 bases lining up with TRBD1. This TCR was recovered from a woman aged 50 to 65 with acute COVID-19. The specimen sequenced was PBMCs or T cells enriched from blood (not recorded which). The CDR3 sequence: CASSSTGGSSYNEQFF. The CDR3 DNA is TGCGCCAGCAGCTCCACAGGGGGGTCCTCCTACAATGAGCAGTTCTTC.